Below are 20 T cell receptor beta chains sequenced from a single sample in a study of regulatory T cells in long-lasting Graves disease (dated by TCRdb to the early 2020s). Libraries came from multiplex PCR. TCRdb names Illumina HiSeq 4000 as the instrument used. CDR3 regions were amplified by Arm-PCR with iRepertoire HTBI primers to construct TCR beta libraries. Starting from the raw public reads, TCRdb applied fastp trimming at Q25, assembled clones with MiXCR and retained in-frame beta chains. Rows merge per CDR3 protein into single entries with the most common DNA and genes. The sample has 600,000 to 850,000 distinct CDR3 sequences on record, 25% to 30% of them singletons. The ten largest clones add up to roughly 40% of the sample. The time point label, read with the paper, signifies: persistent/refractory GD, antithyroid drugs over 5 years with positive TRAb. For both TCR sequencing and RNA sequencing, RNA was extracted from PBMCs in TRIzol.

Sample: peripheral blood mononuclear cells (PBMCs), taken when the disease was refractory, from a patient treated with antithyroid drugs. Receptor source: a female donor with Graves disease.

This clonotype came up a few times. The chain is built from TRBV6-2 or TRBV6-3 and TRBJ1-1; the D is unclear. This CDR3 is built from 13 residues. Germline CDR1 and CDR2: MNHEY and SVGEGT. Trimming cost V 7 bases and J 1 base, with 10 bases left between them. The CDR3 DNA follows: TGTGCCAGCACATTGGAGGGGAACACTGAAGCTTTCTTT. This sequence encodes CASTLEGNTEAFF.

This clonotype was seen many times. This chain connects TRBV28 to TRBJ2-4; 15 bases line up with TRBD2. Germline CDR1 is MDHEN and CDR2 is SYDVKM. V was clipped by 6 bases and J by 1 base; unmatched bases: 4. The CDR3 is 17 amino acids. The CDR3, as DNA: TGTGCCAGCAGGGGGACTAGCGGGAGGTGTGCCAAAAACATTCAGTACTTC. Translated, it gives CASRGTSGRCAKNIQYF. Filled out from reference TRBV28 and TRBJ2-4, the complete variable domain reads DVKVTQSSRYLVKRTGEKVFLECVQDMDHENMFWYRQDPGLGLRLIYFSYDVKMKEKGDIPEGYSVSREKKERFSLILESASTNQTSMYLCASRGTSGRCAKNIQYFGAGTRLSVL.

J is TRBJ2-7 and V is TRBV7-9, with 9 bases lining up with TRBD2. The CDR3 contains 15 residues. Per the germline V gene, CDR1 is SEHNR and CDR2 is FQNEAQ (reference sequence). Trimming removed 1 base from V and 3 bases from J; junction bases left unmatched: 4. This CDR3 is CASSLEPAGGYEQYF. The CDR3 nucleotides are TGTGCCAGCAGCTTAGAGCCAGCGGGAGGCTACGAGCAGTACTTC.

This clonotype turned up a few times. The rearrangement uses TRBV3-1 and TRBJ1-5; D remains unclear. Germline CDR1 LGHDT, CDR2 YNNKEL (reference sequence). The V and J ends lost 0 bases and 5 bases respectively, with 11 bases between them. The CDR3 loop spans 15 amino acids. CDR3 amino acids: CASSQDPARDQPQHF. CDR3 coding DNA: TGTGCCAGCAGCCAAGATCCGGCAAGGGATCAGCCCCAGCATTTT.

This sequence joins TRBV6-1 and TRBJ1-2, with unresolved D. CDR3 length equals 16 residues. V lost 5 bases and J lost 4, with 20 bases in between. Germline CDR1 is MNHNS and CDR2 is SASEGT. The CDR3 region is CASSPLSQASGYGYTF. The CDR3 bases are TGTGCCAGCAGTCCGCTGTCCCAGGCCAGTGGCTATGGCTACACCTTC.

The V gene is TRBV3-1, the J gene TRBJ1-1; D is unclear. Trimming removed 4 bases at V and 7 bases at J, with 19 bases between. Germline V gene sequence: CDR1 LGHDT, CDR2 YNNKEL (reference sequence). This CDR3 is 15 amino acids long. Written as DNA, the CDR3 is TGTGCCAGCAGCCTAGGCCCCACGTATGGAGGTGAAGCTTTCTTT. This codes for CASSLGPTYGGEAFF.

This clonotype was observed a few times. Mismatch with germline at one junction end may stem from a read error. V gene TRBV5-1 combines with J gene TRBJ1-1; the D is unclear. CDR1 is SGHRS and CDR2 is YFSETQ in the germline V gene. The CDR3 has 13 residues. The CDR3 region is CASSLDGNAEAFF. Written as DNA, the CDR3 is TGCGCCAGCAGCTTGGACGGGAACGCTGAAGCTTTCTTT.

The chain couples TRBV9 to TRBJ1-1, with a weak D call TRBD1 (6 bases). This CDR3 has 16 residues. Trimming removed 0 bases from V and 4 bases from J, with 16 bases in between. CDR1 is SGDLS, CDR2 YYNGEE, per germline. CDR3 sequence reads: CASSVDPYGGGTEAFF. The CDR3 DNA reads TGTGCCAGCAGCGTAGACCCTTACGGAGGGGGCACTGAAGCTTTCTTT. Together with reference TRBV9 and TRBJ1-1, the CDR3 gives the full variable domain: DSGVTQTPKHLITATGQRVTLRCSPRSGDLSVYWYQQSLDQGLQFLIQYYNGEERAKGNILERFSAQQFPDLHSELNLSSLELGDSALYFCASSVDPYGGGTEAFFGQGTRLTVV.

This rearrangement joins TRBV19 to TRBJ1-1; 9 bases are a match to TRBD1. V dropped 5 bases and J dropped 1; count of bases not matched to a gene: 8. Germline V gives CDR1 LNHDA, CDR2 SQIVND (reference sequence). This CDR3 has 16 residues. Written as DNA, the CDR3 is TGTGCCAGTAGTCCCGGGACAGGGACTGGGAACACTGAAGCTTTCTTT. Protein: CASSPGTGTGNTEAFF.

Here the CDR3 DNA reads TGCAGCGTTACAGGGTTTCAGGCCACTGAAGCTTTCTTT. It encodes CSVTGFQATEAFF. The gene calls are TRBV29-1 and TRBJ1-1; the D gene is possibly TRBD1 (6 bases). The CDR3 length is 13 residues. The V gene's germline CDR1 is SQVTM and CDR2 ANQGSEA. The V and J ends lost 5 bases and 4 bases respectively, with 14 bases between them.

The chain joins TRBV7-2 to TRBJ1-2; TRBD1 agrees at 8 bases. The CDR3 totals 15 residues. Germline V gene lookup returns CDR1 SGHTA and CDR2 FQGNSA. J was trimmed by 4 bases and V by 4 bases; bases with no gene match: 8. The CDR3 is CASSSRTGSGYGYTF. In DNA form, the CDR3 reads TGTGCCAGCAGCTCGAGGACAGGGAGCGGCTATGGCTACACCTTC.

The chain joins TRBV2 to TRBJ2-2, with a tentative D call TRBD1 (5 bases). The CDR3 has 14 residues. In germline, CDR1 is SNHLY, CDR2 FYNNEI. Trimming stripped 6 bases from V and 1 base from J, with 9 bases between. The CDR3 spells CASRRTKNTGELFF. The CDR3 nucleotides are TGTGCCAGCAGGCGGACAAAGAACACCGGGGAGCTGTTTTTT.

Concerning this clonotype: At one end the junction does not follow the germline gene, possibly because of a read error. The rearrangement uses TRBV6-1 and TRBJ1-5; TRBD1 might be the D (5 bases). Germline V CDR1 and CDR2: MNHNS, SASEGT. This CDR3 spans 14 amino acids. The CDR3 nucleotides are TGTGCCAGCAGTCGGGGACGGAAGAATCGGCCCCAGCATTTT. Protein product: CASSRGRKNRPQHF.

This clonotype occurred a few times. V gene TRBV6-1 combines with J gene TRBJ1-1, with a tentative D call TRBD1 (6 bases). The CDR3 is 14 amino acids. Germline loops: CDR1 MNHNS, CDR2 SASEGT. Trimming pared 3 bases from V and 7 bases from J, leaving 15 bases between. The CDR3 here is CASSDPRTDYEAFF. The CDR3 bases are TGTGCCAGCAGTGACCCCAGGACAGACTATGAAGCTTTCTTT.

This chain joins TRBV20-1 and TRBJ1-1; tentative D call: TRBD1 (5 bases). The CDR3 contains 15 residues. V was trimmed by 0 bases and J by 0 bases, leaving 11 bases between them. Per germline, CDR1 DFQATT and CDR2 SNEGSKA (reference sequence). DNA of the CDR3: TGCAGTGCTAGAGATTGGGGGGTCATGAACACTGAAGCTTTCTTT. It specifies CSARDWGVMNTEAFF.

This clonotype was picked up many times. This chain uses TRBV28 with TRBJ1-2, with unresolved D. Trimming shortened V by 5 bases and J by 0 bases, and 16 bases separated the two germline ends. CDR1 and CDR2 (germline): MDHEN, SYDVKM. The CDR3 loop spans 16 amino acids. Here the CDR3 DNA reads TGTGCCAGCAGTGGTCACGAAGGGCGGTCTAACTATGGCTACACCTTC. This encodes CASSGHEGRSNYGYTF.

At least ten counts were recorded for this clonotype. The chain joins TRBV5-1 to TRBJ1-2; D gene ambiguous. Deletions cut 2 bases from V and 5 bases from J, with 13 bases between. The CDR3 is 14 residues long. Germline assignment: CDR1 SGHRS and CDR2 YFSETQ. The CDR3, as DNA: TGCGCCAGCAGCTTAGCGGCAGCTGAGTATGGCTACACCTTC. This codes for CASSLAAAEYGYTF. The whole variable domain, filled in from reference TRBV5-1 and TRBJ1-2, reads KAGVTQTPRYLIKTRGQQVTLSCSPISGHRSVSWYQQTPGQGLQFLFEYFSETQRNKGNFPGRFSGRQFSNSRSEMNVSTLELGDSALYLCASSLAAAEYGYTFGSGTRLTVV.

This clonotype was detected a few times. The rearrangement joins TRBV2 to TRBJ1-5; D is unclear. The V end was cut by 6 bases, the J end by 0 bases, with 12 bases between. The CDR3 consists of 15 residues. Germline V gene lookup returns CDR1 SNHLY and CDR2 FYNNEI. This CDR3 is CASSHNGYSNQPQHF. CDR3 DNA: TGTGCCAGCAGCCACAACGGCTATAGCAATCAGCCCCAGCATTTT.

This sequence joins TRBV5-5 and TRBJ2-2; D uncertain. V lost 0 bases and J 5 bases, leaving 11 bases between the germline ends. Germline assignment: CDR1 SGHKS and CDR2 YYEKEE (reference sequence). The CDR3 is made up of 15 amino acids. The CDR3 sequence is CASSLVLPATGELFF. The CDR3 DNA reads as TGTGCCAGCAGCTTGGTTCTACCGGCTACCGGGGAGCTGTTTTTT.

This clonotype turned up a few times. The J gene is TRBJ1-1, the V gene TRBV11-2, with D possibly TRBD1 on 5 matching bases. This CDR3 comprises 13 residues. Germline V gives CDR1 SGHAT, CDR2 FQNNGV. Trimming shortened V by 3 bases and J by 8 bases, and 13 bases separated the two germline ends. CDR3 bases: TGTGCCAGCAGCTTTCGAGAGGGGCTAGAAGCTTTCTTT. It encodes CASSFREGLEAFF.